Below, 27 T cell receptor beta chains from the same sample are listed, as sequenced in a study of response to subunit inactivated influenza vaccine. TCRdb redid the calling of the RT-PCR reads with MiXCR, one entry per CDR3 protein. The table shows roughly 650,000 distinct CDR3 sequences, with approximately 15% occurring only once. This specimen consisted of PBMCs from blood, obtained less than 15 days before vaccination. The receptors stem from a man in his forties or fifties who received an inactivated influenza vaccine.

V usage is TRBV11-2 and J usage is TRBJ2-1, with D perhaps TRBD1 or TRBD2 (5 bases each). Trimming left V 5 bases short and J 1 base short, with 15 bases between. This CDR3 spans 16 amino acids. In germline, CDR1 is SGHAT, CDR2 FQNNGV. As DNA, the CDR3 is TGTGCCAGCAGCCCCTTTCGGGGACGTTCCTACAATGAGCAGTTCTTC. Amino acid sequence: CASSPFRGRSYNEQFF.

This chain links TRBV6-4 with TRBJ2-1; D ambiguous. CDR3 length equals 11 residues. Germline CDR1 and CDR2: MRHNA and SNTAGT. Trimming stripped 6 bases from V and 5 bases from J, with 5 bases between. The chain's CDR3 is CASSDHNEQFF. CDR3 bases: TGTGCCAGCAGCGACCACAATGAGCAGTTCTTC.

This clonotype was seen only a few times. The rearrangement links TRBV7-2 to TRBJ2-1; D is unclear. The germline V and J ends were trimmed by 1 base and 8 bases, with 9 bases remaining between them. The CDR3 spans 13 residues. In germline, CDR1 is SGHTA, CDR2 FQGNSA. The CDR3 is CASSLETRHEQFF. Here the CDR3 DNA reads TGTGCCAGCAGCTTAGAAACCAGGCATGAGCAGTTCTTC.

This clonotype was observed many times. The V call is TRBV29-1, the J call TRBJ2-1, with 9 bases lining up with TRBD2. Per the germline V gene, CDR1 is SQVTM and CDR2 is ANQGSEA. The V and J ends lost 3 bases and 0 bases, in that order; junction bases with no gene match: 21. The CDR3 length is 21 residues. CDR3 loop: CSVDPTSGTLTVLSSYNEQFF. The CDR3 nucleotides are TGCAGCGTTGACCCGACTAGCGGTACCCTAACCGTACTGAGCTCCTACAATGAGCAGTTCTTC.

This chain connects TRBV6-1 to TRBJ2-3, with D possibly TRBD2 on 5 matching bases. The CDR3 covers 14 residues. Germline V gene lookup returns CDR1 MNHNS and CDR2 SASEGT. Trimming left V 6 bases short and J 1 base short, with 11 bases between. The CDR3 here is CASSSSRGTDTQYF. The CDR3 DNA reads as TGTGCCAGCAGCTCTAGCAGAGGCACAGATACGCAGTATTTT.

The V gene is TRBV9, the J gene TRBJ2-2, with a tentative D call TRBD2 (7 bases). The CDR3 extends over 17 amino acids. Germline V gives CDR1 SGDLS, CDR2 YYNGEE. Trimming pared 3 bases from V and 6 bases from J, leaving 21 bases between. In nucleotides, the CDR3 is TGTGCCAGCAGCGAGCCGGACGCAGGGGAGGGTGCCGGGGAGCTGTTTTTT. Translating it yields CASSEPDAGEGAGELFF.

The genes are TRBV14 and TRBJ2-7, with 8 bases lining up with TRBD2. V lost 1 base to trimming and J lost 4 bases; unmatched junction nucleotides: 9. Germline V gene lookup returns CDR1 SGHDN and CDR2 FVKESK. The CDR3 has 16 residues. The CDR3 region has the DNA TGTGCCAGCAGCCAAGTTGGAAGCGGGAGATGGTACGAGCAGTACTTC. The encoded protein is CASSQVGSGRWYEQYF.

V gene TRBV7-7 combines with J gene TRBJ2-2; D remains ambiguous. The V end was cut by 5 bases, the J end by 4 bases, with 5 bases between. The CDR3 spans 12 residues. From germline, CDR1 is SSHAT and CDR2 FNYEAQ (reference sequence). CDR3 nucleotides: TGTGCCAGCAGCCATTTCACCGGGGAGCTGTTTTTT. Its protein product is CASSHFTGELFF.

V is TRBV12-3 or TRBV12-4 and J is TRBJ1-5; D is uncertain. The CDR3 runs to 16 residues. The ends were cut back, 0 bases at V and 6 bases at J, with 15 bases in the middle. The CDR3 is CASSLALKGRGQPQHF. CDR3 sequence (DNA): TGTGCCAGCAGTTTAGCGTTGAAGGGTCGGGGTCAGCCCCAGCATTTT.

The genes are TRBV27 and TRBJ1-5; D may be TRBD1 (5 bases). V lost 4 bases to trimming and J lost 6 bases, with 16 bases between them. The germline V gene has CDR1 MNHEY and CDR2 SMNVEV (reference sequence). The CDR3 is 15 residues long. The CDR3 nucleotides are TGTGCCAGCAGTTCCGGTCAGGGATTAATTCAGCCCCAGCATTTT. Its protein product is CASSSGQGLIQPQHF.

The sample holds a few counts of this clonotype. The chain couples TRBV7-2 to TRBJ1-5, with a weak D call TRBD1 (5 bases). The ends were cut back, 2 bases at V and 6 bases at J, with 14 bases in the middle. CDR3 length: 15 amino acids. Per the germline V gene, CDR1 is SGHTA and CDR2 is FQGNSA. CDR3: CASSLRSGRGQPQHF. In DNA, the CDR3 is TGTGCCAGCAGCTTACGGTCAGGGAGGGGTCAGCCCCAGCATTTT.

This clonotype was seen only a few times. This chain uses TRBV20-1 with TRBJ2-1; 9 nucleotides agree with TRBD2. After removal of 4 bases from V and 3 bases from J, the junction contained 1 base not matched to a gene. Germline lookup yields CDR1 DFQATT and CDR2 SNEGSKA (reference sequence). The CDR3 totals 13 residues. The CDR3 nucleotides are TGCAGTGCTATAGCGGGGGTCTACAATGAGCAGTTCTTC. Translated, it gives CSAIAGVYNEQFF.

V and J are TRBV20-1 and TRBJ1-3; 8 bases fit TRBD1. V lost 0 bases to trimming and J lost 2 bases; unmatched junction nucleotides: 6. The CDR3 sequence is 16 residues long. CDR1 and CDR2 (germline): DFQATT, SNEGSKA (reference sequence). Here the CDR3 reads CSARDSQGAAGNTIYF. The DNA of the CDR3 is TGCAGTGCTAGAGATAGTCAGGGGGCGGCTGGAAACACCATATATTTT.

V is TRBV11-2 and J is TRBJ2-5; TRBD2 aligns across 11 bases. Losses at the gene ends were 4 bases for V and 7 bases for J; bases not matched to a gene: 20. Germline V lookup: CDR1 SGHAT, CDR2 FQNNGV. This CDR3 has 19 residues. The CDR3 nucleotides are TGTGCCAGCAGCTCTCTCCGGGGACTAGCGGTCGACAACGGGGGGACCCAGTACTTC. It specifies CASSSLRGLAVDNGGTQYF.

This clonotype has only a few counts. The chain has TRBV6-1 and TRBJ2-2; D ambiguous. The CDR3 is 15 amino acids. Trimming took 6 bases from V and 3 from J, leaving 14 bases between them. Looked up from germline, CDR1 is MNHNS and CDR2 is SASEGT. The CDR3 DNA reads as TGTGCCAGCAGGCCCCAATCGATATACACCGGGGAGCTGTTTTTT. Encoded protein: CASRPQSIYTGELFF.

This clonotype was picked up a small number of times. This chain connects TRBV3-1 to TRBJ1-2; D not certain. Per germline, CDR1 LGHDT and CDR2 YNNKEL (reference sequence). The germline V and J ends were trimmed by 1 base and 6 bases, with 18 bases remaining between them. This CDR3 contains 16 residues. The CDR3 reads CASSQGYQVKGHGYTF. The CDR3 nucleotides read TGTGCCAGCAGCCAAGGCTACCAGGTGAAAGGCCATGGCTACACCTTC.

This clonotype was detected only once. This rearrangement joins TRBV6-1 to TRBJ2-3; D is possibly TRBD2 (7 bases). This CDR3 contains 14 residues. V lost 6 bases to trimming and J lost 7 bases, with 17 bases between them. Germline CDR1 is MNHNS and CDR2 is SASEGT. This CDR3 is CASRPGGPMNTQYF. Here the CDR3 DNA reads TGTGCCAGCAGACCGGGGGGCCCTATGAATACGCAGTATTTT.

This clonotype was observed a few times. V is TRBV14 and J is TRBJ2-1, with a weak D call TRBD2 (5 bases). This CDR3 has 16 residues. Germline CDR1 SGHDN, CDR2 FVKESK. V was trimmed by 1 base and J by 3 bases, leaving 13 bases between them. The CDR3 here is CASSQGGSIVYNEQFF. CDR3 in DNA: TGTGCCAGCAGCCAAGGCGGGTCCATAGTCTACAATGAGCAGTTCTTC.

The rearrangement uses TRBV7-2 and TRBJ2-7, with D possibly TRBD1 on 5 matching bases. Germline CDR1 SGHTA, CDR2 FQGNSA. V lost 5 bases to trimming and J lost 2 bases, with 16 bases between them. The CDR3 is 15 amino acids. The CDR3 sequence: CASSPQGNPTYEQYF. CDR3 nucleotides: TGTGCCAGCAGCCCCCAGGGTAATCCTACCTACGAGCAGTACTTC.

This clonotype has ten or more counts. V is TRBV12-3 or TRBV12-4 and J is TRBJ2-5; unclear D gene. The CDR3 covers 11 residues. V shed 7 bases and J shed 4 bases, with 7 bases lying between them. The CDR3 sequence is CASTSAETQYF. The CDR3 DNA follows: TGTGCCAGCACCTCTGCAGAGACCCAGTACTTC.

This clonotype was counted ten times or more. This chain uses TRBV7-2 with TRBJ2-3, with D perhaps matching TRBD2 (6 bases). Trimming removed 8 bases from V and 0 bases from J, with 9 bases in between. Germline V gives CDR1 SGHTA, CDR2 FQGNSA. This CDR3 comprises 13 residues. The CDR3 reads CASGSGSTDTQYF. CDR3 DNA sequence: TGTGCCAGCGGCAGCGGGAGCACAGATACGCAGTATTTT.

This clonotype was counted between two and nine times. V gene TRBV6-6 combines with J gene TRBJ1-1, with TRBD1 matching over 7 bases. The trim removed 5 bases at V and 0 bases at J, leaving 0 bases unmatched. The germline V gene has CDR1 MNHNY and CDR2 SVGAGI (reference sequence). The CDR3 covers 13 residues. Here the CDR3 DNA reads TGTGCCAGCAGTACAGGGGTGAACACTGAAGCTTTCTTT. The encoded protein is CASSTGVNTEAFF.

The rearrangement uses TRBV4-3 and TRBJ2-7, with D tentatively TRBD1 (6 bases). This CDR3 is built from 15 residues. Deletions cut 0 bases from V and 9 bases from J, with 18 bases between. Germline V gives CDR1 LGHNA, CDR2 YSLEER. The CDR3 protein is CASSQDAGQLMVQYF. The CDR3 DNA is TGCGCCAGCAGCCAAGATGCAGGACAGCTTATGGTGCAGTACTTC.

This clonotype was recorded at least ten times. CDR3 amino acids: CASRAAGAYEQYF. The DNA for the CDR3 is TGTGCCAGCAGGGCTGCGGGGGCCTACGAGCAGTACTTC. The chain employs TRBV25-1 and TRBJ2-7; 7 bases align to TRBD2. J lost 2 bases, V lost 6 bases, and 4 bases had no gene match. The germline V gene has CDR1 MGHDK and CDR2 SYGVNS. The CDR3 is 13 residues long.

This clonotype was detected only a few times. The rearrangement uses TRBV13 and TRBJ1-1; D not resolved. V was pared by 5 bases and J by 0 bases, with 19 bases between. This CDR3 contains 17 residues. The germline CDR1 and CDR2 sequences are PRHDT and FYEKMQ (reference sequence). The CDR3 reads CASSRGRSFSMNTEAFF. In nucleotides, the CDR3 is TGTGCCAGCAGCCGCGGGAGGTCGTTCTCGATGAACACTGAAGCTTTCTTT. Full variable domain (rest looked up from reference TRBV13 and TRBJ1-1): AAGVIQSPRHLIKEKRETATLKCYPIPRHDTVYWYQQGPGQDPQFLISFYEKMQSDKGSIPDRFSAQQFSDYHSELNMSSLELGDSALYFCASSRGRSFSMNTEAFFGQGTRLTVV.

This clonotype was counted a few times. The chain couples TRBV5-1 to TRBJ2-3, with 8 bases fitting TRBD2. Per the germline V gene, CDR1 is SGHRS and CDR2 is YFSETQ. The CDR3 covers 18 residues. J was trimmed by 4 bases and V by 0 bases; bases with no gene match: 13. CDR3 sequence reads: CASSLGRVSGIPADTQYF. CDR3 DNA sequence: TGCGCCAGCAGCTTGGGTCGGGTTAGCGGGATTCCTGCAGATACGCAGTATTTT.

This clonotype has more than one count but fewer than ten. The chain employs TRBV11-2 and TRBJ2-2; 7 nucleotides line up with TRBD1. Trimming at V came to 4 bases and at J to 3 bases, leaving 11 bases not matched to a gene. The germline gives CDR1 SGHAT, CDR2 FQNNGV. The CDR3 has 17 residues. The CDR3 reads CASSSLPRQGHTGELFF. For the CDR3, the DNA is TGTGCCAGCAGCTCACTTCCACGACAGGGTCACACCGGGGAGCTGTTTTTT.